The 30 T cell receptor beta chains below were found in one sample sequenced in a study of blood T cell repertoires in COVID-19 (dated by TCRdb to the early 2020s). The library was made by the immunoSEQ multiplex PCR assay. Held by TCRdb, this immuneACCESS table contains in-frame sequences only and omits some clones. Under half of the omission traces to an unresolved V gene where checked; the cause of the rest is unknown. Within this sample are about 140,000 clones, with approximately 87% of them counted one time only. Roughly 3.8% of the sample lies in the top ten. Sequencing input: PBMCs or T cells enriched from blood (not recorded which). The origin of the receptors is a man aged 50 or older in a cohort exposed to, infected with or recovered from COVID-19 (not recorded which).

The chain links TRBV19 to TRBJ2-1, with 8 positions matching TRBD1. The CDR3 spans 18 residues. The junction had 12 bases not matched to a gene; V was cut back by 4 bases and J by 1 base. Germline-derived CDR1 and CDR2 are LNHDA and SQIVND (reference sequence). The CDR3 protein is CASSTLPGQEGSYNEQFF. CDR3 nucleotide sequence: TGTGCCAGTAGTACCCTACCGGGACAGGAGGGGTCCTACAATGAGCAGTTCTTC.

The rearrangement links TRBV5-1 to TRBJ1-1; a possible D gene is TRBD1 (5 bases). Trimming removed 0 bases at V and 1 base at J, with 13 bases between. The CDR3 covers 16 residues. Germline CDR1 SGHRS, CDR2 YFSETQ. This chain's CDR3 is CASSLDGRDSNTEAFF. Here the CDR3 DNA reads TGCGCCAGCAGCTTGGATGGCAGGGACTCGAACACTGAAGCTTTCTTT.

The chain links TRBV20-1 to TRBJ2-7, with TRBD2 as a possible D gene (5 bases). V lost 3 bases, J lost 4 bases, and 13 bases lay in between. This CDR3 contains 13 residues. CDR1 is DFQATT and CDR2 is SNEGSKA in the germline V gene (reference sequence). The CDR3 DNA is TGCAGTGCTAGTACGGGGTTCGTATACGAGCAGTACTTC. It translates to CSASTGFVYEQYF.

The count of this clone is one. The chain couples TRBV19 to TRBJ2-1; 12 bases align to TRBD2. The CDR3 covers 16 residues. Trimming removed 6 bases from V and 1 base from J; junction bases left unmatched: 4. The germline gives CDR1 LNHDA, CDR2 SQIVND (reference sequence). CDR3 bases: TGTGCCAGTAGGACTAGCGGGAGTCTGTCCTACAATGAGCAGTTCTTC. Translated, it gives CASRTSGSLSYNEQFF.

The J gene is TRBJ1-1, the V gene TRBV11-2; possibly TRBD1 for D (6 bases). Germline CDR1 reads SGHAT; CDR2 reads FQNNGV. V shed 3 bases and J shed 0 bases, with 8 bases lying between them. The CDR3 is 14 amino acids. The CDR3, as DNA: TGTGCCAGCAGCTTCGACAGGTTGAACACTGAAGCTTTCTTT. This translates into CASSFDRLNTEAFF. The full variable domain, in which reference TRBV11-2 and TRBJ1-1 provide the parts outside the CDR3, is EAGVAQSPRYKIIEKRQSVAFWCNPISGHATLYWYQQILGQGPKLLIQFQNNGVVDDSQLPKDRFSAERLKGVDSTLKIQPAKLEDSAVYLCASSFDRLNTEAFFGQGTRLTVV.

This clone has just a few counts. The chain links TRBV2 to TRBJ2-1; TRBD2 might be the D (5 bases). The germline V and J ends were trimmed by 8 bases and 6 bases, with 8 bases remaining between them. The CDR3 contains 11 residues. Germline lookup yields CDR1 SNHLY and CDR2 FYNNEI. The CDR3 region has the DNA TGTGCCAGCGGGAGTCTCAATGAGCAGTTCTTC. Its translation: CASGSLNEQFF.

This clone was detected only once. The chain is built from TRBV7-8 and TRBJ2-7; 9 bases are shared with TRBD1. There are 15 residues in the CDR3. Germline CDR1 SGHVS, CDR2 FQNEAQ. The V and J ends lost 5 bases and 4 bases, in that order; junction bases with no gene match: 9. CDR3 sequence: CASSPRTGGPYEQYF. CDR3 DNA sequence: TGTGCCAGCAGCCCCCGAACAGGGGGCCCATACGAGCAGTACTTC.

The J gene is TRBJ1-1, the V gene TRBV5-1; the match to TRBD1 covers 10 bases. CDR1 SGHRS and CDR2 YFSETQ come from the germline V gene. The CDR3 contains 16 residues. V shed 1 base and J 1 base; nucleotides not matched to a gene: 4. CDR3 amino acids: CASSLRQGAPNTEAFF. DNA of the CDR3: TGCGCCAGCAGCTTGAGACAGGGGGCCCCGAACACTGAAGCTTTCTTT.

In DNA form, the CDR3 reads TGTGCCAGCAGTGAAGAGAGCGGGGGCTCCGGTGAGCAGTTCTTC. It translates to CASSEESGGSGEQFF. This chain joins TRBV6-1 and TRBJ2-1; 8 bases agree with TRBD2. The CDR3 contains 15 residues. The trim removed 1 base at V and 9 bases at J, leaving 8 bases unmatched. The germline CDR1 and CDR2 sequences are MNHNS and SASEGT.

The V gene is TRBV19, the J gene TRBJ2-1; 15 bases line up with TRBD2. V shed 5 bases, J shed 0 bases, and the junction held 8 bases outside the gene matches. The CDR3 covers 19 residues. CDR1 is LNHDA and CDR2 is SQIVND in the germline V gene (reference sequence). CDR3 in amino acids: CASSLIGLAGGFSYNEQFF. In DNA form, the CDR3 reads TGTGCCAGTAGTCTAATCGGACTAGCGGGAGGGTTCTCCTACAATGAGCAGTTCTTC.

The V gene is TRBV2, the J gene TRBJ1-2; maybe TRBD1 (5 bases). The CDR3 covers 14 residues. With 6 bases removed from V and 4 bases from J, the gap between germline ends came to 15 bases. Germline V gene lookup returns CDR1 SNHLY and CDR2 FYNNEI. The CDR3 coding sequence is TGTGCCAGCAGGGGAACCTCAGGGTTCTATGGCTACACCTTC. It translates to CASRGTSGFYGYTF.

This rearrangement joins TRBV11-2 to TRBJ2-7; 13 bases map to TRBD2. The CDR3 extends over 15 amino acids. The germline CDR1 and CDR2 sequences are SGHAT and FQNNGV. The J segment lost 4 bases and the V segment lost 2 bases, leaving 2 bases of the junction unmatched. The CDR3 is CASSLPTSGRYEQYF. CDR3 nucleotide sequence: TGTGCCAGCAGCTTACCGACTAGCGGGAGGTACGAGCAGTACTTC.

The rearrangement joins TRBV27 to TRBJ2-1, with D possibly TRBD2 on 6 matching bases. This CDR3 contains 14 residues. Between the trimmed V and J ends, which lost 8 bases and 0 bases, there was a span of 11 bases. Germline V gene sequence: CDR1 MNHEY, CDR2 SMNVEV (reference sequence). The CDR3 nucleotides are TGTGCCAGCGCCAGCGGGCGCTCCTACAATGAGCAGTTCTTC. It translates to CASASGRSYNEQFF.

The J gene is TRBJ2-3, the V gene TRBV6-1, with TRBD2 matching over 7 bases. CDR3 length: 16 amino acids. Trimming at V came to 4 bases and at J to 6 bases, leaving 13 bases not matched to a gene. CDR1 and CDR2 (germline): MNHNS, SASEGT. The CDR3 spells CASSAIIPAGDDTQYF. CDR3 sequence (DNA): TGTGCCAGCAGTGCCATCATCCCGGCGGGGGATGATACGCAGTATTTT.

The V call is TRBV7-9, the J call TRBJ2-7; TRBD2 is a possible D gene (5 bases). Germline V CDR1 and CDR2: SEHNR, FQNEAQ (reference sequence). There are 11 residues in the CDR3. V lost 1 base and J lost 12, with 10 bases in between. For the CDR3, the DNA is TGTGCCAGCAGCTTAGTGGAGGCCTGGTACTTC. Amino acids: CASSLVEAWYF.

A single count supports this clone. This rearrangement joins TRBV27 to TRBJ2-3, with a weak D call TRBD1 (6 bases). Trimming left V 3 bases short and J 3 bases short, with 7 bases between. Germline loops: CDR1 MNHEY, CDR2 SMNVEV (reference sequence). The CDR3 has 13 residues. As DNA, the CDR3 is TGTGCCAGCAGTTTTCAGGGGACAGATACGCAGTATTTT. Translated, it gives CASSFQGTDTQYF.

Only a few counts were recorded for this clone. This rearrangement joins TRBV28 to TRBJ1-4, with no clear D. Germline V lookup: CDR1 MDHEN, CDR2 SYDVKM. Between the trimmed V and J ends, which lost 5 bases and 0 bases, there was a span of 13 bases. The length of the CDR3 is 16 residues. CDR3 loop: CASSPGRTATNEKLFF. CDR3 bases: TGTGCCAGCAGTCCCGGACGGACTGCAACTAATGAAAAACTGTTTTTT. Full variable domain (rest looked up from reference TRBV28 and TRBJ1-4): DVKVTQSSRYLVKRTGEKVFLECVQDMDHENMFWYRQDPGLGLRLIYFSYDVKMKEKGDIPEGYSVSREKKERFSLILESASTNQTSMYLCASSPGRTATNEKLFFGSGTQLSVL.

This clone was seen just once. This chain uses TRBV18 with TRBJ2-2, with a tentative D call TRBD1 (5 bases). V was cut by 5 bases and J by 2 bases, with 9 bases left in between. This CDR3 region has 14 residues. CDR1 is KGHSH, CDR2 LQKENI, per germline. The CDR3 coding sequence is TGTGCCAGCTCAGCCGACAGAAACACCGGGGAGCTGTTTTTT. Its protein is CASSADRNTGELFF.

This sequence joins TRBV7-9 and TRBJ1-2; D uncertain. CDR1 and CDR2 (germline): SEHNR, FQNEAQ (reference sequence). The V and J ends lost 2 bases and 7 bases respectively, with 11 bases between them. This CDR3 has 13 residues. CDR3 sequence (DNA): TGTGCCAGCAGCTTAAGTAGCCATAGTGGCTACACCTTC. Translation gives CASSLSSHSGYTF.

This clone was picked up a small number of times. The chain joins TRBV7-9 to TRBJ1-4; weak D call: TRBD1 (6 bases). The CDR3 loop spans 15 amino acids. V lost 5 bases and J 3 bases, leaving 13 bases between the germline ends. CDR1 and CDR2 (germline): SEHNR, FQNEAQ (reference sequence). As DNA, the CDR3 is TGTGCCAGCAGCAGTAACAGGGCACCTAATGAAAAACTGTTTTTT. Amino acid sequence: CASSSNRAPNEKLFF.

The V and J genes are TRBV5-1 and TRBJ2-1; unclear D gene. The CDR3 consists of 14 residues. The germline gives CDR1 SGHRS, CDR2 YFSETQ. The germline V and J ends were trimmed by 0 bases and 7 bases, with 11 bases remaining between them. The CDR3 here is CASSLDAGLNEQFF. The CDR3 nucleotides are TGCGCCAGCAGCTTGGATGCAGGATTAAATGAGCAGTTCTTC.

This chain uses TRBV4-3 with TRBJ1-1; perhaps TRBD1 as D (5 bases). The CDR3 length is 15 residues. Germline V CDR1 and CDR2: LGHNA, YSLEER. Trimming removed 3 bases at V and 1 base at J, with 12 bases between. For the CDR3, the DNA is TGCGCCAGCAGCCAGTGGGGCACCTCGAACACTGAAGCTTTCTTT. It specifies CASSQWGTSNTEAFF.

The CDR3 DNA reads as TGCGCCAGCAGCCCCAGCGGGAGGGGGAATGAGCAGTTCTTC. This gives the protein CASSPSGRGNEQFF. The genes are TRBV5-1 and TRBJ2-1; 10 bases are shared with TRBD2. Germline V gene sequence: CDR1 SGHRS, CDR2 YFSETQ. J lost 7 bases, V lost 4 bases, and 5 bases had no gene match. The length of the CDR3 is 14 residues.

The chain's CDR3 is CASSVTAANGYTF. CDR3 nucleotides: TGTGCCAGCAGCGTCACAGCTGCCAATGGCTACACCTTC. This chain joins TRBV9 and TRBJ1-2; D gene uncertain. There are 13 residues in the CDR3. V lost 2 bases and J lost 6, with 11 bases in between. The V gene's germline CDR1 is SGDLS and CDR2 YYNGEE.

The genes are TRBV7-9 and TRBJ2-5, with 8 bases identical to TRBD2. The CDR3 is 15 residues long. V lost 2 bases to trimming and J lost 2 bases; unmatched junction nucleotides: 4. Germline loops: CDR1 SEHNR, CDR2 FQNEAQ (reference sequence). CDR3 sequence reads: CASSLRLASQETQYF. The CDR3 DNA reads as TGTGCCAGCAGCTTACGACTAGCGTCACAAGAGACCCAGTACTTC.

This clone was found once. CDR3 sequence reads: CASSFSGRSFF. CDR3 bases: TGTGCCAGCAGTTTTTCAGGGAGGTCTTTCTTT. The chain has TRBV27 and TRBJ1-1, with D possibly matching TRBD1 (5 bases). This CDR3 is 11 amino acids long. Germline CDR1 reads MNHEY; CDR2 reads SMNVEV (reference sequence). V was shortened by 3 bases and J by 12 bases, with 11 bases between the two germline ends.

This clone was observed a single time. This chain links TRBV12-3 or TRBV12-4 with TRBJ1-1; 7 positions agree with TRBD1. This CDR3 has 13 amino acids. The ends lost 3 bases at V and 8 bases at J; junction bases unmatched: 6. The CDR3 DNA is TGTGCCAGCAGTTTGGAGCACAGGGGCGAAGCTTTCTTT. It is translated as CASSLEHRGEAFF.

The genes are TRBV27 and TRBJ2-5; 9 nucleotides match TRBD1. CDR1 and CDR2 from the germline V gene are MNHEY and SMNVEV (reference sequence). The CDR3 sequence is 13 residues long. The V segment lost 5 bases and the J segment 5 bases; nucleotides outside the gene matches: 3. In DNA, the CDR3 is TGTGCCAGCAGTGGACAGGGGCGCGAGACCCAGTACTTC. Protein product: CASSGQGRETQYF.

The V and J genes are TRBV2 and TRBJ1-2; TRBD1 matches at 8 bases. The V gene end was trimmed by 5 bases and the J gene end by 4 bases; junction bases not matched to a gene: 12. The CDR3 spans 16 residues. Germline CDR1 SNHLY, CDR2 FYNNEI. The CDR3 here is CASSQSRQGTIYGYTF. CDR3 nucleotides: TGTGCCAGCAGTCAATCCCGACAGGGGACTATCTATGGCTACACCTTC.

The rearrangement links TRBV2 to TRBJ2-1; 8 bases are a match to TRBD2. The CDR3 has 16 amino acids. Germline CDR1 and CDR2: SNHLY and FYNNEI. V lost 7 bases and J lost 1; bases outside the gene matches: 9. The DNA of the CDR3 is TGTGCCAGCATTCCTTTTAGCGGGATTTCCTACAATGAGCAGTTCTTC. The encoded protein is CASIPFSGISYNEQFF.